This TCR beta chain appears in the sequencing data of a study of T cells after yellow fever vaccination (dated by TCRdb to between 2017 and 2020). For the wider study: The SMART-Seq v4 Ultra Low Input RNA kit was used to prepare libraries from fractions with low cell numbers. Bulk TCR alpha and beta repertoires were sequenced longitudinally to track T-cell clones before and after primary and booster YFV17D yellow fever vaccination. Two healthy male donors, one aged 18 to 30 and one aged 30 to 40 years, were included in the cohort. Blood was drawn at multiple timepoints before and after primary and secondary immunization, with bulk PBMC replicates and cell subsets isolated. The research as a whole found: After the booster, most clones that had expanded after primary vaccination were detected again (approximately 95% of CD4 and about 88% of CD8), suggesting broad maintenance of memory. A small share of clonotypes occurred in both CD4 and CD8 compartments, likely arising from convergent recombination. Because abundant contaminating clonotypes from the bulk population could be contained in FACS-sorted repertoires, computational filtering was required. The secondary T-cell response was weaker than the primary response but faster, peaking on day 5 instead of day 15. Because only two donors were included in the study, the extent to which the findings can be generalized is limited.

Read against the paper, the sample's treatment or condition label means: live attenuated yellow fever vaccine strain. PBMCs were isolated from peripheral blood using a standard Ficoll-Paque protocol. Dynabeads CD4 and CD8 positive selection kits were used to isolate CD4 and CD8 T-cell fractions. RNA was extracted with TriZol from bulk PBMCs, CD4 and CD8 fractions, and dextramer-positive and dextramer-negative fractions. The germline V gene specifies LGHNA as CDR1 and YSLEER as CDR2. V is shortened by 0 bases, J by 0 bases, and the region joining them spans 11 bases. The CDR3 holds 16 amino acids from the cysteine to the phenylalanine. Only the CDR3 DNA is retained, 48 bases long and in frame from the first base. TCR cDNA was synthesized by 5'RACE template switching, which introduced a universal primer site and unique molecular identifiers. cDNA synthesis was primed from both the TCR alpha and TCR beta constant segments. Libraries were amplified in two PCR steps, with sample barcodes and sequencing adapters added in the second step. Sequencing of the libraries was done on either Illumina HiSeq 2500 (2x100 bp) or NovaSeq (2x150 bp). On the study's bioinformatics: MIGEC was used to demultiplex reads and collapse the reads into UMI consensus sequences, and MiXCR was used for V(D)J alignment. Clonotypes responding to the vaccine were identified with edgeR on replicate PBMC samples, with the criteria of FDR below 0.01 and a log2 fold change above 5 up to day 15. Each bulk clonotype was labeled CD4 or CD8 based on which sequenced repertoire, CD4 or CD8, contained the clonotype at higher abundance. The public reads were reprocessed in TCRdb via fastp at Q25 and MiXCR, keeping in-frame beta chains. Rows merge per CDR3 protein into single entries with the most common DNA and genes. The V and J calls shown here were made by TCRdb, not taken from the authors' results. The sample table contains about 63,000 distinct CDR3 sequences; only one count was recorded for less than 8.5% of them. The ten largest account for just over 35% of the sample.

Many counts were recorded for this clonotype. The specificity of this receptor is unknown. Within one base of it there is no much larger clone, and no base qualities were kept. The sample here was CD8+ T cells sorted from PBMCs, taken 15 days after the yellow fever booster vaccination. The receptor comes from a man aged 30 to 45 who received the YFV17D yellow fever vaccine. The rearranged chain carries TRBV4-3 and TRBJ1-1; the D gene is perhaps TRBD1, from 5 matching bases. The CDR3 protein is CASSQDRGVMNTEAFF. The nucleotides read TGCGCCAGCAGCCAAGATAGAGGGGTAATGAACACTGAAGCTTTCTTT.